This record concerns one T cell receptor beta chain sequence. Its matching antigen is unknown. This record belongs to a study of shared clonotypes between healthy human individuals. Study outcomes and limitations: Non-shared clonotypes displayed generation probabilities falling below those of clonotypes present in all four donors.

Profiling relied on immunoSEQ multiplex PCR, and the TCRdb table lists in-frame clones only, not all of them. The sample lists over 2 million clones, about 90% occurring once. This receptor was obtained from a young man in good health. Some clones in this sample may be carry-over from other donors' samples. The sample consisted of naive CD4+ T cells from PBMCs. This sample's subset: CD45RA+ positively selected.

The CDR3 sequence: CASSPPFDEQFF. The DNA of the CDR3 is TGTGCCAGCTCACCACCGTTCGATGAGCAGTTCTTC. The rearrangement uses TRBV18 and TRBJ2-1, with unresolved D. V was clipped by 0 bases and J by 8 bases, with 5 bases between them. CDR1 and CDR2 from the germline V gene are KGHSH and LQKENI. This CDR3 has 12 residues.